The clone carrying this T cell receptor beta chain was found once. No antigen is known for it. This sample is drawn from a study of CD8 T cells in Susac syndrome. Overall study findings and caveats: The study recognized that its TCR sequencing and HLA analysis covered a relatively small number of individuals.

Trimming cost V 2 bases and J 6 bases, with 23 bases left between them. The CDR3 has 18 residues. Random hexamers were used to reverse transcribe the RNA input (0.5 to 1 ug). The immunoSEQ assay covered 54 Vbeta and 13 Jbeta segments for CDR3. TCRdb passed the immunoSEQ multiplex PCR reads through MiXCR, listing each CDR3 protein once. Among approximately 160,000 distinct CDR3 sequences listed, about 90% were seen once. This sequence was found in a human donor in good health. V is TRBV12-3 or TRBV12-4 and J is TRBJ2-1; maybe TRBD1 (7 bases). Sequences were obtained from CD4+ T cells from PBMCs. The CDR3 protein is CASSLPRRLAQGGNEQFF. CDR3 coding DNA: TGTGCCAGCAGTTTACCCCGAAGGCTAGCCCAGGGGGGCAATGAGCAGTTCTTC.